Each of the 28 T cell receptor beta chains below was sequenced from the same sample in a study of blood T cell repertoires in COVID-19. Sequenced by immunoSEQ multiplex PCR; TCRdb stores in-frame clones only, minus some. The sample holds 300,000 to 400,000 clones; 90% are singletons and the top ten take less than 4%. The material sequenced was PBMCs or T cells enriched from blood (not recorded which). These receptors all stem from a woman in her 30s who had been exposed to COVID-19.

The sample holds a few counts of this clone. V is TRBV19 and J is TRBJ2-1, with 8 nucleotides matching TRBD2. CDR1 is LNHDA and CDR2 is SQIVND in the germline V gene (reference sequence). V lost 7 bases and J lost 7; bases outside the gene matches: 9. The CDR3 is 14 amino acids. The CDR3 sequence: CASIPGGGRNEQFF. DNA of the CDR3: TGTGCCAGTATTCCCGGGGGGGGTAGGAATGAGCAGTTCTTC.

The chain recombines TRBV9 with TRBJ2-3, with TRBD2 matching 9 bases. The J segment lost 2 bases and the V segment lost 0 bases, leaving 10 bases of the junction unmatched. Germline CDR1 and CDR2: SGDLS and YYNGEE. This CDR3 has 18 residues. The CDR3 DNA follows: TGTGCCAGCAGCGTAGCTAGCGGGGCCCCCGCAAACACAGATACGCAGTATTTT. Translation gives CASSVASGAPANTDTQYF. The full variable domain, rest sourced from reference TRBV9 and TRBJ2-3, is DSGVTQTPKHLITATGQRVTLRCSPRSGDLSVYWYQQSLDQGLQFLIQYYNGEERAKGNILERFSAQQFPDLHSELNLSSLELGDSALYFCASSVASGAPANTDTQYFGPGTRLTVL.

Only a few counts were recorded for this clone. The genes are TRBV6-2 or TRBV6-3 and TRBJ1-5; TRBD1 aligns across 7 bases. Per germline, CDR1 MNHEY and CDR2 SVGEGT. V dropped 4 bases and J dropped 5; count of bases not matched to a gene: 5. The length of the CDR3 is 14 residues. The CDR3 loop is CASSWDSRYQPQHF. The DNA of the CDR3 is TGTGCCAGCAGTTGGGACAGCCGTTATCAGCCCCAGCATTTT.

V gene TRBV5-1 combines with J gene TRBJ2-3, with 8 bases matching TRBD1. The CDR3 extends over 15 amino acids. From germline, CDR1 is SGHRS and CDR2 YFSETQ. J lost 5 bases, V lost 4 bases, and 9 bases had no gene match. The CDR3 bases are TGCGCCAGCAGCCCTGACAGGGGAGGACGAGATACGCAGTATTTT. This codes for CASSPDRGGRDTQYF.

The rearrangement joins TRBV7-9 to TRBJ2-3, with D possibly matching TRBD2 (6 bases). CDR3 length: 16 amino acids. Trimming removed 5 bases at V and 2 bases at J, with 17 bases between. Germline-derived CDR1 and CDR2 are SEHNR and FQNEAQ (reference sequence). In nucleotides, the CDR3 is TGTGCCAGCAGCCCCTCTCAGCGGGCCGACACAGATACGCAGTATTTT. Residues: CASSPSQRADTDTQYF.

V gene TRBV6-5 combines with J gene TRBJ1-2; 10 nucleotides agree with TRBD1. The CDR3 has 15 amino acids. The germline gives CDR1 MNHEY, CDR2 SVGAGI. Trimming cost V 8 bases and J 8 bases; bases outside gene matches: 14. The chain's CDR3 is CASSPGGQGFGGYTF. The DNA for the CDR3 is TGTGCCAGCTCCCCAGGGGGACAGGGGTTCGGGGGCTACACCTTC.

CDR3 sequence reads: CASSLGRAAGYTF. The CDR3 DNA follows: TGTGCCAGCAGTTTAGGCAGGGCGGCGGGCTACACCTTC. The chain couples TRBV28 to TRBJ1-2; D is possibly TRBD1 (5 bases). Germline CDR1 reads MDHEN; CDR2 reads SYDVKM. Trimming removed 2 bases from V and 8 bases from J, with 12 bases in between. This CDR3 has 13 residues.

The chain combines TRBV5-6 with TRBJ1-2; no firm D call. Trimming pared 4 bases from V and 7 bases from J, leaving 14 bases between. Looked up from germline, CDR1 is SGHDT and CDR2 is YYEEEE. CDR3 length: 13 amino acids. As DNA, the CDR3 is TGTGCCAGCAGCGCTACAGCCTCCGGTGGCTACACCTTC. It yields the protein CASSATASGGYTF.

The sample holds a few counts of this clone. The chain joins TRBV6-4 to TRBJ1-1, with D possibly TRBD1 on 6 matching bases. Per the germline V gene, CDR1 is MRHNA and CDR2 is SNTAGT. This CDR3 contains 15 residues. Trimming pared 6 bases from V and 6 bases from J, leaving 20 bases between. Here the CDR3 DNA reads TGTGCCAGCAGCATAGACAGGCACCACAGGTCTGAAGCTTTCTTT. Its protein product is CASSIDRHHRSEAFF.

The chain carries TRBV19 and TRBJ1-1; TRBD1 might be the D (6 bases). Germline CDR1 LNHDA, CDR2 SQIVND (reference sequence). The V end was cut by 3 bases, the J end by 5 bases, with 22 bases between. The CDR3 is made up of 17 amino acids. Here the CDR3 DNA reads TGTGCCAGTAGTATTCGGGGGGGCGGAATAGGTCGGACTGAAGCTTTCTTT. It codes for CASSIRGGGIGRTEAFF.

The rearrangement uses TRBV7-8 and TRBJ2-1; 10 bases map to TRBD2. Germline V lookup: CDR1 SGHVS, CDR2 FQNEAQ. With 0 bases clipped from V and 4 bases from J, the junction kept 12 bases outside the gene matches. The CDR3 is 19 amino acids. The CDR3 loop reads CASSLAYLAGGQHYNEQFF. As DNA, the CDR3 is TGTGCCAGCAGCTTAGCGTATTTAGCGGGGGGCCAACATTACAATGAGCAGTTCTTC.

This rearrangement joins TRBV6-5 to TRBJ1-5; D not certain. There are 13 residues in the CDR3. Germline-derived CDR1 and CDR2 are MNHEY and SVGAGI. V gave up 8 bases and J gave up 4 bases, with 12 bases separating them. The CDR3: CASAVDGNQPQHF. The CDR3, as DNA: TGTGCCAGCGCGGTAGATGGGAATCAGCCCCAGCATTTT.

The gene calls are TRBV3-1 (or the pseudogene TRBV3-2) and TRBJ1-5; maybe TRBD1 (6 bases). Germline V gene lookup returns CDR1 LGHDT and CDR2 YNNKEL (reference sequence). V was shortened by 6 bases and J by 6 bases, with 15 bases between the two germline ends. The CDR3 is 14 residues long. CDR3 nucleotides: TGTGCCAGCAGTCAGACAGGTTCAGGTCAGCCCCAGCATTTT. Its protein is CASSQTGSGQPQHF.

The J gene is TRBJ1-5, the V gene TRBV2; 7 bases line up with TRBD1. Germline values: CDR1 SNHLY, CDR2 FYNNEI. CDR3 length: 14 residues. V shed 6 bases and J 5 bases; nucleotides not matched to a gene: 7. CDR3 nucleotide sequence: TGTGCCAGCAGCCGCAGACAGGGCGATCAGCCCCAGCATTTT. The encoded protein is CASSRRQGDQPQHF.

The V and J genes are TRBV5-1 and TRBJ1-1; the D gene is possibly TRBD1 (6 bases). Between the trimmed V and J ends, which lost 6 bases and 5 bases, there was a span of 23 bases. The length of the CDR3 is 16 residues. Germline values: CDR1 SGHRS, CDR2 YFSETQ. CDR3 protein: CASTNRTAPIGTEAFF. CDR3 in DNA: TGCGCCAGCACCAACCGGACAGCCCCGATCGGGACTGAAGCTTTCTTT.

This chain joins TRBV2 and TRBJ1-1, with 9 bases matching TRBD1. The germline CDR1 and CDR2 sequences are SNHLY and FYNNEI. The V segment lost 5 bases and the J segment 4 bases; nucleotides outside the gene matches: 8. The CDR3 length is 15 residues. The CDR3: CASSSQGARGTEAFF. The CDR3 bases are TGTGCCAGCAGTTCACAGGGGGCTAGAGGCACTGAAGCTTTCTTT.

This chain links TRBV5-4 with TRBJ1-1; possible D gene TRBD1, 6 bases. Trimming removed 4 bases from V and 4 bases from J, with 20 bases in between. Germline values: CDR1 SGHNT, CDR2 YYREEE (reference sequence). CDR3 length: 16 amino acids. CDR3 residues: CASSIPIAGQGTEAFF. CDR3 in DNA: TGTGCCAGCAGCATCCCGATAGCGGGACAAGGCACTGAAGCTTTCTTT. The full variable domain, rest sourced from reference TRBV5-4 and TRBJ1-1, is ETGVTQSPTHLIKTRGQQVTLRCSSQSGHNTVSWYQQALGQGPQFIFQYYREEENGRGNFPPRFSGLQFPNYSSELNVNALELDDSALYLCASSIPIAGQGTEAFFGQGTRLTVV.

V is TRBV4-2 and J is TRBJ1-4; no definite D call. CDR1 LGHNA and CDR2 YNFKEQ come from the germline V gene. The CDR3 extends over 17 amino acids. V was cut by 0 bases and J by 0 bases, with 11 bases left in between. CDR3: CASSQEGAGATNEKLFF. The CDR3 DNA is TGTGCCAGCAGCCAAGAGGGAGCAGGAGCAACTAATGAAAAACTGTTTTTT.

The V and J genes are TRBV5-6 and TRBJ2-2; 7 bases align to TRBD1. The CDR3 is 15 residues long. Germline V gives CDR1 SGHDT, CDR2 YYEEEE. With V trimmed by 4 bases and J by 0 bases, 3 bases remained unmatched. CDR3 in DNA: TGTGCCAGCAGCCGGGGACAGCCGAACACCGGGGAGCTGTTTTTT. Translation gives CASSRGQPNTGELFF.

The rearrangement links TRBV19 to TRBJ1-1, with a possible D match to TRBD1 (5 bases). The germline CDR1 and CDR2 sequences are LNHDA and SQIVND (reference sequence). The CDR3 is 16 amino acids. Deletions cut 0 bases from V and 5 bases from J, with 16 bases between. The CDR3 is CASSIEGGVLLTEAFF. In DNA form, the CDR3 reads TGTGCCAGTAGTATAGAGGGGGGGGTACTACTTACTGAAGCTTTCTTT.

The CDR3 sequence: CASSLAASARETQYF. The CDR3, as DNA: TGTGCCAGCAGCTTAGCGGCTAGCGCCAGGGAGACCCAGTACTTC. The rearrangement joins TRBV7-2 to TRBJ2-5, with D maybe TRBD2 (6 bases). The V gene lost 0 bases and the J gene lost 5 bases, with 13 bases spanning the gap. The CDR3 is made up of 15 amino acids. The germline CDR1 and CDR2 sequences are SGHTA and FQGNSA.

The CDR3 DNA is TGTGCCTGGAGTGGAACAGGGAGTCTTAACTATGGCTACACCTTC. It encodes CAWSGTGSLNYGYTF. The chain links TRBV30 to TRBJ1-2; tentative D call: TRBD1 (6 bases). V was pared by 1 base and J by 1 base, with 13 bases between. The CDR3 spans 15 residues. Germline V gene lookup returns CDR1 GTSNPN and CDR2 SVGIG (reference sequence).

The chain combines TRBV5-1 with TRBJ2-3; 9 nucleotides align to TRBD2. Germline V gene data show CDR1 as SGHRS and CDR2 as YFSETQ. With V trimmed by 0 bases and J by 1 base, 3 bases remained unmatched. The CDR3 runs 16 residues. CDR3 protein: CASSLEPSGGTDTQYF. In nucleotides, the CDR3 is TGCGCCAGCAGCTTGGAACCTAGCGGGGGCACAGATACGCAGTATTTT.

The sample holds one count of this clone. The chain recombines TRBV5-1 with TRBJ1-4, with 8 bases lining up with TRBD1. The CDR3 spans 14 residues. The trim removed 4 bases at V and 4 bases at J, leaving 3 bases unmatched. CDR1 SGHRS and CDR2 YFSETQ come from the germline V gene. The CDR3 sequence is CASSRRGRNEKLFF. For the CDR3, the DNA is TGCGCCAGCAGCCGCAGGGGGCGTAATGAAAAACTGTTTTTT. Full variable domain (missing parts from reference TRBV5-1 and TRBJ1-4): KAGVTQTPRYLIKTRGQQVTLSCSPISGHRSVSWYQQTPGQGLQFLFEYFSETQRNKGNFPGRFSGRQFSNSRSEMNVSTLELGDSALYLCASSRRGRNEKLFFGSGTQLSVL.

The V and J genes are TRBV30 and TRBJ1-5; D unresolved. Trimming stripped 2 bases from V and 5 bases from J, with 10 bases between. The germline V gene encodes CDR1 GTSNPN and CDR2 SVGIG (reference sequence). The CDR3 spans 13 residues. The CDR3 DNA reads TGTGCCTGGAGTCCCTTCCGGGATCAGCCCCAGCATTTT. Protein: CAWSPFRDQPQHF.

The sample holds one count of this clone. This sequence joins TRBV3-1 (or the pseudogene TRBV3-2) and TRBJ2-7; 7 positions match TRBD1. Germline V CDR1 and CDR2: LGHDT, YNNKEL (reference sequence). This CDR3 is built from 17 residues. The junction had 12 bases not matched to a gene; V was cut back by 1 base and J by 3 bases. The CDR3 sequence: CASSQVRGRRSVYEQYF. CDR3 nucleotide sequence: TGTGCCAGCAGCCAAGTAAGGGGGCGGCGATCGGTCTACGAGCAGTACTTC.

This clone occurred once. The chain links TRBV5-6 to TRBJ2-4, with D possibly matching TRBD2 (6 bases). The CDR3 is 14 residues long. Trimming removed 3 bases at V and 5 bases at J, with 12 bases between. The germline CDR1 and CDR2 sequences are SGHDT and YYEEEE. DNA of the CDR3: TGTGCCAGCAGCTGGACCGGGAGCCAAAACATTCAGTACTTC. Translation gives CASSWTGSQNIQYF.

The chain uses TRBV10-3 and TRBJ1-2, with a possible D match to TRBD1 (5 bases). Germline CDR1 and CDR2: ENHRY and SYGVKD. Trimming left V 7 bases short and J 7 bases short, with 16 bases between. CDR3 length equals 13 residues. This chain's CDR3 is CAINDGGAIGYTF. Written as DNA, the CDR3 is TGTGCCATCAACGACGGAGGGGCTATTGGCTACACCTTC.